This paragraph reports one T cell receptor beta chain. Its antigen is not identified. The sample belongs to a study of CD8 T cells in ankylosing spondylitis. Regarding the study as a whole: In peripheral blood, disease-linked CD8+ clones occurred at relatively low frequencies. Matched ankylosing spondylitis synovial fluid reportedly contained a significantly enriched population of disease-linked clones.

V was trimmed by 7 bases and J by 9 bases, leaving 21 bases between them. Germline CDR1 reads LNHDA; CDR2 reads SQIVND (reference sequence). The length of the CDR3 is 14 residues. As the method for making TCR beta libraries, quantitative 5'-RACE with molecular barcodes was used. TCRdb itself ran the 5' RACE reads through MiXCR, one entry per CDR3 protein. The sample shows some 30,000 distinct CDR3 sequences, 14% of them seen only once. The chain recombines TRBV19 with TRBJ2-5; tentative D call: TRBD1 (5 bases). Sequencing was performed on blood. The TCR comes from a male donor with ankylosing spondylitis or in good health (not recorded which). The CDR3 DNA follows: TGTGCCAGTACCGAAACGGGCCTGGAAGGGGCCCAGTACTTC. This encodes CASTETGLEGAQYF.